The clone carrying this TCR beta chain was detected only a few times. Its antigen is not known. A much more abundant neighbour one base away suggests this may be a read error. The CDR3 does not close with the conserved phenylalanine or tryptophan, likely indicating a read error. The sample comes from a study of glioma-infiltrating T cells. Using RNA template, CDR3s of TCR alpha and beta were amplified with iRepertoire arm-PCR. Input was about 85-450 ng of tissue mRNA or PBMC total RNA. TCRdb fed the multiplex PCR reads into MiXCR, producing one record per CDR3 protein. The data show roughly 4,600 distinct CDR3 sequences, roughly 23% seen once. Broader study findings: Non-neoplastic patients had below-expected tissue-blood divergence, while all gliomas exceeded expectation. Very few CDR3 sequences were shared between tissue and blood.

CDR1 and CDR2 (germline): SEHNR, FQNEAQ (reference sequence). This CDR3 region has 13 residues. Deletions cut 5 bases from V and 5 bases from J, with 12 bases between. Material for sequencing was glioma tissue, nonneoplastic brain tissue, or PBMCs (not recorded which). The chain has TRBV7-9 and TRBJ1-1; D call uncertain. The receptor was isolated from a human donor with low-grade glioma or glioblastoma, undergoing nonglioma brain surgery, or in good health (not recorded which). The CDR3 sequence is CASSLGSNTEAFS. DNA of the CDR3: TGTGCCAGCAGCCTTGGGTCGAATACTGAAGCTTTCTCT.